Shown below are 11 T cell receptor beta chains from a single sample sequenced in a study of blood T cell repertoires in COVID-19. Profiling relied on immunoSEQ multiplex PCR, and the TCRdb table lists in-frame clones only, not all of them. The table includes about 66,000 clones, 82% detected once. Sample: peripheral blood. All receptors derive from a man in his 60s with acute or convalescent COVID-19.

The chain links TRBV5-1 to TRBJ1-1, with D possibly TRBD1 on 6 matching bases. This CDR3 comprises 19 residues. V was trimmed by 4 bases and J by 3 bases, leaving 28 bases between them. Germline V gene lookup returns CDR1 SGHRS and CDR2 YFSETQ. CDR3 sequence (DNA): TGCGCCAGCAGCCGACCGGCGGGGGGCGGAAGTCTCTGGGACACTGAAGCTTTCTTT. It is translated as CASSRPAGGGSLWDTEAFF. The full variable domain, its missing parts supplied by reference TRBV5-1 and TRBJ1-1, is KAGVTQTPRYLIKTRGQQVTLSCSPISGHRSVSWYQQTPGQGLQFLFEYFSETQRNKGNFPGRFSGRQFSNSRSEMNVSTLELGDSALYLCASSRPAGGGSLWDTEAFFGQGTRLTVV.

The V gene is TRBV5-5, the J gene TRBJ2-2; D gene ambiguous. Deletions cut 0 bases from V and 2 bases from J, with 5 bases between. Germline V gene sequence: CDR1 SGHKS, CDR2 YYEKEE (reference sequence). CDR3 size: 14 residues. CDR3 nucleotides: TGTGCCAGCAGCTTGGTATTAAACACCGGGGAGCTGTTTTTT. Amino acids: CASSLVLNTGELFF.

J is TRBJ1-2 and V is TRBV5-4, with no clear D. Deletions cut 3 bases from V and 3 bases from J, with 15 bases between. The CDR3 runs 15 residues. The germline V gene has CDR1 SGHNT and CDR2 YYREEE (reference sequence). In DNA, the CDR3 is TGTGCCAGCAGCTGGGAGCAGGTCGAGCACTATGGCTACACCTTC. This sequence encodes CASSWEQVEHYGYTF.

This sequence joins TRBV12-3 or TRBV12-4 and TRBJ2-7, with D uncertain. V shed 6 bases and J shed 6 bases, with 15 bases lying between them. This CDR3 contains 13 residues. CDR3: CASRGAVVSEQYF. CDR3 DNA sequence: TGTGCCAGCAGAGGAGCCGTGGTCTCCGAGCAGTACTTC.

The rearrangement uses TRBV6-5 and TRBJ2-3; a weak D match, TRBD2 (6 bases). Trimming took off 2 bases at V and 0 bases at J, with 9 bases between the two ends. Germline-derived CDR1 and CDR2 are MNHEY and SVGAGI. This CDR3 is built from 15 residues. The CDR3 nucleotides are TGTGCCAGCAGTTACGGGGGGTGGAGCACAGATACGCAGTATTTT. Its translation: CASSYGGWSTDTQYF.

The chain employs TRBV6-4 and TRBJ1-4; D not resolved. Germline CDR1 MRHNA, CDR2 SNTAGT. CDR3 length: 13 amino acids. The germline V and J ends were trimmed by 8 bases and 7 bases, with 14 bases remaining between them. CDR3 sequence: CASPLMGSEKLFF. CDR3 sequence (DNA): TGTGCCAGCCCGTTAATGGGGAGTGAAAAACTGTTTTTT.

The chain has TRBV19 and TRBJ2-3, with 10 bases aligning to TRBD1. The CDR3 contains 16 residues. Germline V gene sequence: CDR1 LNHDA, CDR2 SQIVND (reference sequence). J lost 6 bases, V lost 5 bases, and 11 bases had no gene match. The CDR3 spells CASSGRGTGERDTQYF. The CDR3 coding sequence is TGTGCCAGTAGTGGTAGGGGGACAGGGGAACGGGATACGCAGTATTTT.

The chain employs TRBV18 and TRBJ2-2; a possible D gene is TRBD1 (5 bases). The CDR3 totals 15 residues. The V gene's germline CDR1 is KGHSH and CDR2 LQKENI. V dropped 2 bases and J dropped 0 bases, with 7 bases sitting between them. The CDR3: CASSPTGSNTGELFF. The CDR3 bases are TGTGCCAGCTCACCAACAGGATCGAACACCGGGGAGCTGTTTTTT.

The chain recombines TRBV6-5 with TRBJ1-5; 9 bases are shared with TRBD1. The CDR3 is made up of 15 amino acids. Germline lookup yields CDR1 MNHEY and CDR2 SVGAGI. V was clipped by 6 bases and J by 4 bases; unmatched bases: 7. The CDR3 DNA reads TGTGCCAGCAGGGACAGGGGCCCTCCGAATCAGCCCCAGCATTTT. Translated: CASRDRGPPNQPQHF.

The chain links TRBV7-9 to TRBJ1-1, with 10 bases fitting TRBD1. This CDR3 region has 15 residues. The V gene end was trimmed by 3 bases and the J gene end by 8 bases; junction bases not matched to a gene: 9. The germline gives CDR1 SEHNR, CDR2 FQNEAQ (reference sequence). In nucleotides, the CDR3 is TGTGCCAGCAGCTTGACCGGGACAGGGGTACCGGAAGCTTTCTTT. This encodes CASSLTGTGVPEAFF.

The chain recombines TRBV5-4 with TRBJ1-2; a weak D match, TRBD1 (5 bases). Germline CDR1 SGHNT, CDR2 YYREEE (reference sequence). Trimming shortened V by 4 bases and J by 3 bases, and 16 bases separated the two germline ends. This CDR3 has 15 residues. CDR3 sequence reads: CASSAGTIADYGYTF. The CDR3, as DNA: TGTGCCAGCAGCGCCGGGACGATAGCGGACTATGGCTACACCTTC.